This entry lists 30 T cell receptor beta chains sequenced from one sample in a study of T cells in Graves' hyperthyroidism and ophthalmopathy. Amplification yielded TCR beta CDR3 regions, with RNA transcripts as the source. A set of HTBI primers served as the primers for a first-round RT-PCR of the TCR CDR3. TCRdb used MiXCR to reprocess the multiplex PCR reads, holding one entry per CDR3 protein. The table lists 480,000 or so distinct CDR3 sequences, around 43% of them singletons. The sequenced material came from peripheral blood or thyroid tissue (not recorded which). These receptor sequences come from an adult woman with Graves' disease, either hyperthyroidism or ophthalmopathy (not recorded which).

The rearrangement uses TRBV10-3 and TRBJ2-6; tentatively, D is TRBD1 or TRBD2 (5 bases each). CDR1 is ENHRY, CDR2 SYGVKD, per germline. V gave up 2 bases and J gave up 10 bases, with 9 bases separating them. This CDR3 is built from 13 residues. The chain's CDR3 is CAISEAGGNVLTF. The CDR3 DNA follows: TGTGCCATCAGTGAGGCTGGGGGAAACGTCCTGACTTTC.

This clonotype has at least ten counts. J is TRBJ1-2 and V is TRBV11-2; D is ambiguous. From germline, CDR1 is SGHAT and CDR2 FQNNGV. This CDR3 is built from 16 residues. The V gene lost 4 bases and the J gene lost 0 bases, with 15 bases spanning the gap. CDR3: CASSSLSGGANYGYTF. The CDR3 DNA sequence: TGTGCCAGCAGCTCCCTATCGGGCGGGGCTAACTATGGCTACACCTTC.

On this clonotype: This may arise from a read error, as a much more abundant clone is one base away. The chain joins TRBV19 to TRBJ2-6; D gene ambiguous. Germline assignment: CDR1 LNHDA and CDR2 SQIVND (reference sequence). The CDR3 runs to 19 residues. Trimming pared 9 bases from V and 0 bases from J, leaving 24 bases between. The CDR3 nucleotides are TGTGCCAGCAGTGAAACCACAGCTGGGGAACTCTCTGGGGCCAACGTCCTGACTTTC. Translated, it gives CASSETTAGELSGANVLTF.

This clonotype was counted only a few times. The chain joins TRBV12-3 or TRBV12-4 to TRBJ2-2; a weak D match, TRBD1 (5 bases). This CDR3 has 16 amino acids. Trimming removed 5 bases from V and 10 bases from J, with 23 bases in between. CDR3: CASSPRRVSMVLELFF. For the CDR3, the DNA is TGTGCCAGCAGTCCCCGCAGGGTGTCGATGGTGCTGGAGCTGTTTTTT.

This clonotype was observed at least ten times. The CDR3 sequence: CSAPVQVNTEAFF. CDR3 coding DNA: TGCAGTGCTCCTGTCCAGGTGAACACTGAAGCTTTCTTT. This rearrangement joins TRBV20-1 to TRBJ1-1; D uncertain. The V gene's germline CDR1 is DFQATT and CDR2 SNEGSKA (reference sequence). The CDR3 spans 13 residues. Deletions cut 5 bases from V and 0 bases from J, with 10 bases between.

This clonotype appeared many times. The J gene is TRBJ1-1, the V gene TRBV19; tentative D call: TRBD1 (5 bases). V was clipped by 1 base and J by 3 bases, with 9 bases between them. From germline, CDR1 is LNHDA and CDR2 SQIVND (reference sequence). This CDR3 is 14 amino acids long. CDR3 DNA sequence: TGTGCCAGTAGTATAGCGGGACTGCACACTGAAGCTTTCTTT. It yields the protein CASSIAGLHTEAFF.

Here the CDR3 DNA reads TGTGCCAGTAGCGAAGGACAGGGAAGCACAGATACGCAGTATTTT. This gives the protein CASSEGQGSTDTQYF. The chain combines TRBV19 with TRBJ2-3; 8 bases align to TRBD1. This CDR3 spans 15 amino acids. V lost 6 bases and J lost 0; bases outside the gene matches: 5. From germline, CDR1 is LNHDA and CDR2 SQIVND (reference sequence).

This clonotype was seen only a few times. V is TRBV3-2 and J is TRBJ2-2; TRBD1 is the table's D call and was not checked against the DNA. TRBV3-2 is flagged as a pseudogene. The CDR3 sequence is 15 residues long. CDR3 region: CASSHSGQATGELFF. CDR3 sequence (DNA): TGTGCCAGCAGCCACTCGGGACAGGCCACCGGGGAGCTGTTTTTT.

The V and J genes are TRBV30 and TRBJ1-5, with TRBD1 as a possible D gene (5 bases). Per the germline V gene, CDR1 is GTSNPN and CDR2 is SVGIG (reference sequence). CDR3 size: 13 residues. Deletions cut 0 bases from V and 6 bases from J, with 9 bases between. CDR3 bases: TGTGCCTGGAGTGTTGCGGGGGGTCAGCCCCAGCATTTT. Its translation is CAWSVAGGQPQHF.

The V and J genes are TRBV7-2 and TRBJ2-7, with 12 bases aligning to TRBD2. The trim removed 8 bases at V and 6 bases at J, leaving 8 bases unmatched. CDR1 and CDR2 from the germline V gene are SGHTA and FQGNSA. The CDR3 covers 14 residues. In DNA form, the CDR3 reads TGTGCCAGCGGACTAGCGGGACAGGGCCCCGAGCAGTACTTC. This codes for CASGLAGQGPEQYF.

This chain links TRBV5-1 with TRBJ1-2, with unresolved D. Trimming left V 2 bases short and J 7 bases short, with 18 bases between. CDR1 SGHRS and CDR2 YFSETQ come from the germline V gene. The CDR3 is 15 residues long. CDR3 sequence reads: CASSLSAIGRGGYTF. The CDR3 DNA reads as TGCGCCAGCAGCTTATCGGCCATTGGACGCGGTGGCTACACCTTC.

This clonotype was picked up one time. The V and J genes are TRBV7-9 and TRBJ1-1; D is ambiguous. Germline CDR1 SEHNR, CDR2 FQNEAQ (reference sequence). CDR3 length: 14 residues. Trimming took off 2 bases at V and 7 bases at J, with 14 bases between the two ends. CDR3 sequence: CASSLTLGIREAFF. The DNA of the CDR3 is TGTGCCAGCAGCTTAACGCTCGGGATTCGTGAAGCTTTCTTT.

This clonotype appeared once. The V gene is TRBV24-1, the J gene TRBJ1-5, with 8 bases that match TRBD1. The germline gives CDR1 KGHDR, CDR2 SFDVKD. The CDR3 loop spans 16 amino acids. The V gene end was trimmed by 3 bases and the J gene end by 4 bases; junction bases not matched to a gene: 7. This chain's CDR3 is CATSDGGQVSNQPQHF. The CDR3, as DNA: TGTGCCACCAGTGATGGGGGACAGGTCTCGAATCAGCCCCAGCATTTT.

The chain employs TRBV15 and TRBJ1-6; TRBD1 is a possible D gene (6 bases). V dropped 1 base and J dropped 1 base, with 17 bases sitting between them. The CDR3 has 19 amino acids. CDR1 LNHNV and CDR2 YYDKDF come from the germline V gene (reference sequence). The DNA of the CDR3 is TGTGCCACCAGCAGAGCCTTCCTACAGGGTGGGTCCTATAATTCACCCCTCCACTTT. Translating gives CATSRAFLQGGSYNSPLHF.

V and J are TRBV20-1 and TRBJ2-7; no reliable D call. CDR1 is DFQATT, CDR2 SNEGSKA, per germline (reference sequence). V lost 5 bases to trimming and J lost 1 base, with 6 bases between them. The CDR3 covers 11 residues. Written as DNA, the CDR3 is TGCAGTGCTCATAATTCCTACGAGCAGTACTTC. Its protein product is CSAHNSYEQYF.

In regard to this clonotype: The junction and the germline gene differ at one end; a read error may be behind it. V usage is TRBV7-9 and J usage is TRBJ1-1, with D perhaps matching TRBD1 (5 bases). Germline V gene lookup returns CDR1 SEHNR and CDR2 FQNEAQ (reference sequence). The CDR3 loop spans 14 amino acids. This CDR3 is CASGFRDWGTEAFF. The CDR3 DNA reads as TGTGCCAGCGGCTTCCGGGACTGGGGTACTGAAGCTTTCTTT.

This clonotype has only a few counts. The rearrangement joins TRBV7-6 to TRBJ2-7, with D perhaps TRBD1 or TRBD2 (5 bases each). Germline-derived CDR1 and CDR2 are SGHVS and FNYEAQ. The CDR3 runs 16 residues. Trimming removed 5 bases at V and 2 bases at J, with 19 bases between. CDR3 region: CASSAGPGTAAYEQYF. CDR3 DNA: TGTGCCAGCAGCGCAGGCCCCGGGACGGCTGCCTACGAGCAGTACTTC.

As regards this clonotype: A much more abundant neighbour one base away suggests this may be a read error. This chain connects TRBV6-2 or TRBV6-3 to TRBJ2-7; 14 bases agree with TRBD2. The CDR3 has 16 amino acids. CDR1 MNHEY and CDR2 SVGEGT come from the germline V gene. V lost 8 bases to trimming and J lost 6 bases; unmatched junction nucleotides: 12. The CDR3 sequence: CASGRTAGTSGSEQYF. Written as DNA, the CDR3 is TGTGCCAGCGGTCGTACAGCCGGGACTAGCGGGAGCGAGCAGTACTTC.

This clonotype was observed a handful of times. The chain combines TRBV29-1 with TRBJ1-1; 9 positions match TRBD1. CDR1 is SQVTM, CDR2 ANQGSEA, per germline. The CDR3 totals 13 residues. The ends lost 6 bases at V and 4 bases at J; junction bases unmatched: 6. The CDR3 here is CSVNRGQGTEAFF. CDR3 nucleotide sequence: TGCAGCGTCAACAGGGGGCAGGGCACTGAAGCTTTCTTT.

As regards this clonotype: This may stem from a read error, because a much larger clone lies one nucleotide away. The genes are TRBV10-3 and TRBJ2-7; the D gene is possibly TRBD1 (6 bases). V lost 3 bases and J lost 4, with 7 bases in between. Germline V gives CDR1 ENHRY, CDR2 SYGVKD. This CDR3 spans 12 amino acids. The CDR3 spells CAISDRGYEQYF. The CDR3, as DNA: TGTGCCATCAGTGACAGGGGTTACGAGCAGTACTTC.

This clonotype showed up just a few times. The V gene is TRBV20-1, the J gene TRBJ1-3; D gene unclear. Trimming removed 4 bases from V and 3 bases from J, with 13 bases in between. CDR1 is DFQATT and CDR2 is SNEGSKA in the germline V gene (reference sequence). The CDR3 sequence is 14 residues long. The CDR3 DNA sequence: TGCAGTGCTATCGGGCCCCGAAATGGAAACACCATATATTTT. It encodes CSAIGPRNGNTIYF.

The chain couples TRBV19 to TRBJ1-6; D is ambiguous. Germline assignment: CDR1 LNHDA and CDR2 SQIVND (reference sequence). V shed 6 bases and J shed 6 bases, with 12 bases lying between them. CDR3 length: 14 amino acids. CDR3 sequence (DNA): TGTGCCAGTAGAGTGGCAGCGGGTAATTCACCCCTCCACTTT. Amino acids: CASRVAAGNSPLHF.

V is TRBV9 and J is TRBJ1-6; TRBD1 agrees at 7 bases. This CDR3 has 14 amino acids. The V gene end was trimmed by 3 bases and the J gene end by 7 bases; junction bases not matched to a gene: 4. CDR1 SGDLS and CDR2 YYNGEE come from the germline V gene. CDR3 residues: CASSAGRGNSPLHF. CDR3 bases: TGTGCCAGCAGCGCCGGCAGGGGGAATTCACCCCTCCACTTT.

This rearrangement joins TRBV5-1 to TRBJ2-7, with 10 bases matching TRBD2. This CDR3 region has 16 residues. CDR1 and CDR2 from the germline V gene are SGHRS and YFSETQ. Losses at the gene ends were 2 bases for V and 3 bases for J; bases not matched to a gene: 8. The CDR3 bases are TGCGCCAGCAGCTTAGTTGTCACTAGCGGGATCTACGAGCAGTACTTC. As protein: CASSLVVTSGIYEQYF.

The rearrangement joins TRBV20-1 to TRBJ1-2, with TRBD1 as a possible D gene (5 bases). The CDR3 is 18 residues long. V was clipped by 6 bases and J by 6 bases, with 32 bases between them. Germline CDR1 is DFQATT and CDR2 is SNEGSKA (reference sequence). CDR3 nucleotide sequence: TGCAGTGCACTACCTAACTCGCCGGGACTCGACGGGTACGATGGCTACACCTTC. Amino acid sequence: CSALPNSPGLDGYDGYTF.

This chain connects TRBV12-3 or TRBV12-4 to TRBJ1-2, with 9 bases matching TRBD1. This CDR3 region has 14 residues. J lost 8 bases, V lost 8 bases, and 12 bases had no gene match. The chain's CDR3 is CASGRDRVGRGYTF. DNA of the CDR3: TGTGCCAGCGGGAGGGACAGGGTGGGTCGGGGCTACACCTTC.

In this sample, this clonotype turned up many times. V gene TRBV7-9 combines with J gene TRBJ1-1, with 8 bases fitting TRBD1. This CDR3 is 16 amino acids long. Germline V gives CDR1 SEHNR, CDR2 FQNEAQ (reference sequence). V shed 1 base, J shed 3 bases, and the junction held 7 bases outside the gene matches. For the CDR3, the DNA is TGTGCCAGCAGCTTAGGGTCAGGGGGCGCCCACACTGAAGCTTTCTTT. This encodes CASSLGSGGAHTEAFF. The full variable domain, its missing parts supplied by reference TRBV7-9 and TRBJ1-1, is DTGVSQNPRHKITKRGQNVTFRCDPISEHNRLYWYRQTLGQGPEFLTYFQNEAQLEKSRLLSDRFSAERPKGSFSTLEIQRTEQGDSAMYLCASSLGSGGAHTEAFFGQGTRLTVV.

The CDR3 here is CASSEGTGPTGELFF. The CDR3 nucleotides read TGTGCCAGCAGTGAAGGGACAGGCCCGACCGGGGAGCTGTTTTTT. The chain links TRBV2 to TRBJ2-2, with 7 bases aligning to TRBD1. The CDR3 is made up of 15 amino acids. J was trimmed by 5 bases and V by 1 base; bases with no gene match: 4. CDR1 is SNHLY and CDR2 is FYNNEI in the germline V gene.

In this sample, this clonotype turned up many times. The J gene is TRBJ2-2, the V gene TRBV29-1; D remains unclear. CDR1 is SQVTM and CDR2 is ANQGSEA in the germline V gene. Trimming removed 7 bases at V and 0 bases at J, with 12 bases between. The CDR3 has 14 amino acids. The CDR3 sequence: CSARGYANTGELFF. CDR3 nucleotides: TGCAGCGCCCGAGGTTACGCGAACACCGGGGAGCTGTTTTTT.

This clonotype was seen a single time. The chain links TRBV10-3 to TRBJ2-7; D is unclear. Germline V gene data show CDR1 as ENHRY and CDR2 as SYGVKD. The length of the CDR3 is 14 residues. V dropped 3 bases and J dropped 5 bases, with 14 bases sitting between them. The CDR3 sequence: CAISDTQPPHEQYF. As DNA, the CDR3 is TGTGCCATCAGTGACACCCAGCCCCCCCACGAGCAGTACTTC.